A single sample is the source of the 23 T cell receptor beta chains below, sequenced in a study of breast tumors, draining lymph nodes, adjacent tissues. A single record per CDR3 protein comes from TCRdb applying MiXCR to the multiplex PCR reads. The sample comprises some 49,000 distinct CDR3 sequences, under 30% of which are singletons, and over 6.5% rests with the top ten. Sequencing was done on a sample of breast tumor tissue. Every receptor here comes from a female donor with breast cancer. Some clones in this sample may be carry-over from other donors' samples.

This clonotype was observed a few times. The chain uses TRBV19 and TRBJ2-1; no clear D. V dropped 5 bases and J dropped 0 bases, with 8 bases sitting between them. Germline V gives CDR1 LNHDA, CDR2 SQIVND (reference sequence). The CDR3 spans 14 residues. The DNA of the CDR3 is TGTGCCAGTAGTTTGCAGAGCTCCTACAATGAGCAGTTCTTC. It specifies CASSLQSSYNEQFF.

This clonotype was counted ten times or more. CDR3 nucleotides: TGTGCCAGCAGTTATGGTTACCCCTCCCTAACCTACGAGCAGTACTTC. It codes for CASSYGYPSLTYEQYF. V and J are TRBV2 and TRBJ2-7; no firm D call. Trimming pared 5 bases from V and 2 bases from J, leaving 19 bases between. This CDR3 contains 16 residues. Germline V lookup: CDR1 SNHLY, CDR2 FYNNEI.

This clonotype was found a few times. V is TRBV3-1 and J is TRBJ2-7; TRBD2 might be the D (5 bases). Germline V gene lookup returns CDR1 LGHDT and CDR2 YNNKEL (reference sequence). The CDR3 loop spans 15 amino acids. V was shortened by 0 bases and J by 7 bases, with 16 bases between the two germline ends. The CDR3 bases are TGTGCCAGCAGCCAAGATACGACTAACCCTCGAGAGCAGTACTTC. Translating it yields CASSQDTTNPREQYF.

This clonotype has ten or more counts. This chain connects TRBV5-6 to TRBJ1-2; TRBD1 might be the D (6 bases). V lost 2 bases and J lost 0, with 17 bases in between. CDR3 length: 17 residues. The germline V gene has CDR1 SGHDT and CDR2 YYEEEE. CDR3: CASSFGPRGRANYGYTF. As DNA, the CDR3 is TGTGCCAGCAGCTTCGGACCCCGGGGGCGAGCTAACTATGGCTACACCTTC.

The table lists this clonotype with a count of one. The chain links TRBV2 to TRBJ2-5; a possible D gene is TRBD2 (6 bases). The CDR3 loop spans 14 amino acids. The germline gives CDR1 SNHLY, CDR2 FYNNEI. Trimming took 6 bases from V and 1 from J, leaving 12 bases between them. CDR3 sequence (DNA): TGTGCCAGCAGAGCTCTAGCGATCCAAGAGACCCAGTACTTC. Encoded protein: CASRALAIQETQYF. Full variable domain (rest looked up from reference TRBV2 and TRBJ2-5): EPEVTQTPSHQVTQMGQEVILRCVPISNHLYFYWYRQILGQKVEFLVSFYNNEISEKSEIFDDQFSVERPDGSNFTLKIRSTKLEDSAMYFCASRALAIQETQYFGPGTRLLVL.

V usage is TRBV6-1 and J usage is TRBJ2-1; a weak D match, TRBD2 (5 bases). CDR1 MNHNS and CDR2 SASEGT come from the germline V gene. CDR3 length: 16 amino acids. Trimming took 5 bases from V and 9 from J, leaving 23 bases between them. The CDR3 nucleotides are TGTGCCAGCAGTTACACTCCCCCAGGCGGGCGAGGTGAGCAGTTCTTC. Its protein product is CASSYTPPGGRGEQFF.

This clonotype was picked up many times. The V gene is TRBV4-1, the J gene TRBJ1-2; 12 bases align to TRBD1. Germline CDR1 reads MGHRA; CDR2 reads YSYEKL. V shed 0 bases, J shed 7 bases, and the junction held 9 bases outside the gene matches. This CDR3 contains 17 residues. The CDR3: CASSQDFGTGGAGGYTF. In nucleotides, the CDR3 is TGCGCCAGCAGCCAAGATTTCGGGACAGGGGGCGCCGGTGGCTACACCTTC.

This clonotype is medium-sized in the sample. The genes are TRBV12-3 or TRBV12-4 and TRBJ2-7; the D gene is possibly TRBD2 (7 bases). This CDR3 is built from 14 residues. Trimming stripped 4 bases from V and 2 bases from J, with 12 bases between. CDR3 sequence reads: CASSSDGGPYEQYF. The DNA for the CDR3 is TGTGCCAGCAGTTCCGACGGGGGGCCCTACGAGCAGTACTTC.

The rearrangement links TRBV6-1 to TRBJ2-1; D is perhaps TRBD2 (6 bases). The germline gives CDR1 MNHNS, CDR2 SASEGT. The V end lost 6 bases, the J end lost 3 bases, and 15 bases lay between the germline ends. The CDR3 sequence is 15 residues long. This chain's CDR3 is CASRIAERFYNEQFF. The CDR3, as DNA: TGTGCCAGCAGAATAGCGGAAAGGTTCTACAATGAGCAGTTCTTC.

The chain carries TRBV6-5 and TRBJ2-1; D is unclear. Germline-derived CDR1 and CDR2 are MNHEY and SVGAGI. With 7 bases removed from V and 0 bases from J, the gap between germline ends came to 10 bases. This CDR3 is built from 14 residues. Here the CDR3 reads CASKAERSYNEQFF. The CDR3 DNA sequence: TGTGCCAGCAAGGCTGAACGCTCCTACAATGAGCAGTTCTTC.

There are many counts of this clonotype. The chain is built from TRBV7-9 and TRBJ1-2; D uncertain. The CDR3 totals 15 residues. Germline V gene data show CDR1 as SEHNR and CDR2 as FQNEAQ (reference sequence). V was shortened by 4 bases and J by 5 bases, with 17 bases between the two germline ends. The CDR3 DNA reads TGTGCCAGCAGCTCTACACCGGGTCGTGGGTATGGCTACACCTTC. It codes for CASSSTPGRGYGYTF. Filled out from reference TRBV7-9 and TRBJ1-2, the complete variable domain reads DTGVSQNPRHKITKRGQNVTFRCDPISEHNRLYWYRQTLGQGPEFLTYFQNEAQLEKSRLLSDRFSAERPKGSFSTLEIQRTEQGDSAMYLCASSSTPGRGYGYTFGSGTRLTVV.

For this clonotype: A much larger clone lies a single base off, so this may be a read error. Without the conserved terminal phenylalanine or tryptophan, this CDR3 likely stems from a read error. The rearrangement links TRBV6-1 to TRBJ1-2; D possibly corresponds to TRBD1 (5 bases). The CDR3 spans 14 residues. The germline V and J ends were trimmed by 7 bases and 4 bases, with 16 bases remaining between them. Germline CDR1 is MNHNS and CDR2 is SASEGT. The DNA of the CDR3 is TGTGCCAGCATCCCAGGGCCCGCCGTCTATGGCTACACCCTC. Amino acid sequence: CASIPGPAVYGYTL.

This clonotype appeared many times. This chain connects TRBV5-6 to TRBJ2-7, with D tentatively TRBD1 or TRBD2 (5 bases each). Germline V lookup: CDR1 SGHDT, CDR2 YYEEEE. Trimming pared 4 bases from V and 7 bases from J, leaving 18 bases between. CDR3 length: 14 amino acids. In nucleotides, the CDR3 is TGTGCCAGCAGCAGTACCGGGACCACGGGGGAGCAGTACTTC. Translation: CASSSTGTTGEQYF.

Many counts were recorded for this clonotype. V is TRBV13 and J is TRBJ2-3; D ambiguous. The length of the CDR3 is 14 residues. Germline V lookup: CDR1 PRHDT, CDR2 FYEKMQ (reference sequence). V was clipped by 2 bases and J by 3 bases, with 9 bases between them. Here the CDR3 reads CASSLRQLTDTQYF. DNA of the CDR3: TGTGCCAGCAGCTTAAGGCAGTTAACAGATACGCAGTATTTT.

This clonotype was seen many times. This sequence joins TRBV19 and TRBJ1-5; D unclear. From germline, CDR1 is LNHDA and CDR2 SQIVND (reference sequence). CDR3 size: 15 residues. Trimming stripped 3 bases from V and 6 bases from J, with 15 bases between. CDR3 sequence (DNA): TGTGCCAGTAGTATTTTCCGGGAGGTGCGTCAGCCCCAGCATTTT. This gives the protein CASSIFREVRQPQHF.

The sample holds many counts of this clonotype. The rearrangement joins TRBV5-1 to TRBJ2-1, with 13 positions matching TRBD2. J lost 8 bases, V lost 4 bases, and 6 bases had no gene match. This CDR3 is built from 15 residues. The germline gives CDR1 SGHRS, CDR2 YFSETQ. CDR3 sequence reads: CASSGGLAGMDEQFF. The CDR3 DNA follows: TGCGCCAGCAGCGGGGGACTAGCGGGAATGGATGAGCAGTTCTTC.

There are many counts of this clonotype. This chain connects TRBV3-1 to TRBJ1-3; D is uncertain. Trimming took off 0 bases at V and 4 bases at J, with 10 bases between the two ends. The CDR3 contains 15 residues. Germline CDR1 is LGHDT and CDR2 is YNNKEL (reference sequence). The CDR3 protein is CASSQDWPGGNTIYF. The CDR3 bases are TGTGCCAGCAGCCAAGATTGGCCGGGAGGAAACACCATATATTTT.

This clonotype was found many times. The chain carries TRBV9 and TRBJ2-6; 8 positions match TRBD1. Germline V gene lookup returns CDR1 SGDLS and CDR2 YYNGEE. Germline trimming cut 4 bases from V and 3 bases from J; bases unmatched to any gene: 6. This CDR3 region has 16 residues. The CDR3 bases are TGTGCCAGCAGCACTCAACAGGGGGTTGGGGCCAACGTCCTGACTTTC. Protein: CASSTQQGVGANVLTF.

On this clonotype itself: The junction does not match germline at one end; this may be a read error. The chain carries TRBV20-1 and TRBJ2-1; D may be TRBD2 (5 bases). CDR3 size: 16 residues. CDR1 and CDR2 (germline): DFQATT, SNEGSKA (reference sequence). In nucleotides, the CDR3 is TGCAGTGCCTACGCACTCGGAGGATCCCCCTACAATGGGCAGTTCTTC. Amino acid sequence: CSAYALGGSPYNGQFF.

There are a few counts of this clonotype. The chain has TRBV2 and TRBJ2-1, with D tentatively TRBD1 (5 bases). The germline CDR1 and CDR2 sequences are SNHLY and FYNNEI. This CDR3 comprises 15 residues. The V end lost 1 base, the J end lost 8 bases, and 15 bases lay between the germline ends. The CDR3 sequence is CASSEGGVEGYEQFF. The CDR3 region has the DNA TGTGCCAGCAGTGAAGGGGGCGTAGAAGGATATGAGCAGTTCTTC.

This clonotype was detected many times. V gene TRBV30 combines with J gene TRBJ2-5; TRBD2 is a possible D gene (7 bases). V dropped 4 bases and J dropped 5 bases, with 14 bases sitting between them. CDR1 GTSNPN and CDR2 SVGIG come from the germline V gene (reference sequence). The CDR3 runs to 13 residues. The CDR3 region is CAWTRRGLETQYF. CDR3 DNA: TGTGCCTGGACTAGGCGGGGGCTCGAGACCCAGTACTTC.

This clonotype was seen ten or more times. The junction differs from germline at one of its ends, possibly a read error. The chain recombines TRBV7-8 with TRBJ2-3; 7 bases map to TRBD2. The CDR3 loop spans 16 amino acids. Germline CDR1 is SGHVS and CDR2 is FQNEAQ. The CDR3, as DNA: TGTGCCAACAGCGTCGGTCTCCGGGAGGTCACAGATACGCAGTATTTT. It encodes CANSVGLREVTDTQYF.

In this sample, this clonotype turned up a few times. This may be a read error, as it is one base from a much larger clone. This chain links TRBV10-2 with TRBJ2-7; 7 nucleotides agree with TRBD2. Germline assignment: CDR1 WSHSY and CDR2 SAAADI. The CDR3 totals 14 residues. V lost 3 bases, J lost 2 bases, and 4 bases stayed unmatched. CDR3 sequence reads: CASSDRGGPYEQYF. The CDR3 DNA follows: TGCGCCAGCAGTGATAGGGGAGGGCCCTACGAGCAGTACTTC.